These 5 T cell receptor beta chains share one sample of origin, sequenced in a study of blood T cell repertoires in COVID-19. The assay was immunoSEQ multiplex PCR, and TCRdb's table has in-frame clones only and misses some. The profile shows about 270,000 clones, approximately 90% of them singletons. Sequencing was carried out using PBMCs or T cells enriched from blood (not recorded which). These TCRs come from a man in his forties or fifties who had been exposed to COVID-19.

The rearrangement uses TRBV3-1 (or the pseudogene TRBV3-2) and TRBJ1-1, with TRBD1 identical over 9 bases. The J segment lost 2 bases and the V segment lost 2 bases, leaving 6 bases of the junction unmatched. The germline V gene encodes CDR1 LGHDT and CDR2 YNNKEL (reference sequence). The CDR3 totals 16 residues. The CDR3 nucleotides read TGTGCCAGCAGCCAATCACAGGGGGCCCCAAACACTGAAGCTTTCTTT. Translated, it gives CASSQSQGAPNTEAFF.

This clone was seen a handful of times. The CDR3 nucleotides are TGTGCCAGCAGAGGGAGATTAAGCTCCTACGAGCAGTACTTC. Translated: CASRGRLSSYEQYF. This sequence joins TRBV28 and TRBJ2-7; perhaps TRBD2 as D (5 bases). Germline V gene lookup returns CDR1 MDHEN and CDR2 SYDVKM. The CDR3 runs to 14 residues. V lost 6 bases, J lost 0 bases, and 12 bases lay in between.

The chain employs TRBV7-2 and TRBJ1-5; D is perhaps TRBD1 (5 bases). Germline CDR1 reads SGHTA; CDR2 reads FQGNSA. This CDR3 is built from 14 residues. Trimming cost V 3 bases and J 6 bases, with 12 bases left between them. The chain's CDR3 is CASSFLQGGQPQHF. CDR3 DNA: TGTGCCAGCAGCTTTCTGCAGGGCGGTCAGCCCCAGCATTTT. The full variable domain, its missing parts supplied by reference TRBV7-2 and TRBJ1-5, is GAGVSQSPSNKVTEKGKDVELRCDPISGHTALYWYRQSLGQGLEFLIYFQGNSAPDKSGLPSDRFSAERTGGSVSTLTIQRTQQEDSAVYLCASSFLQGGQPQHFGDGTRLSIL.

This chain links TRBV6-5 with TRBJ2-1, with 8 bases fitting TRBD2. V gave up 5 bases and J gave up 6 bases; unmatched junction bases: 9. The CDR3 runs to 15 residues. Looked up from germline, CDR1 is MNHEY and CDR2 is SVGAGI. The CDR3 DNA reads TGTGCCAGCAGTACTCAGCGGGAGTCGGGCAATGAGCAGTTCTTC. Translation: CASSTQRESGNEQFF.

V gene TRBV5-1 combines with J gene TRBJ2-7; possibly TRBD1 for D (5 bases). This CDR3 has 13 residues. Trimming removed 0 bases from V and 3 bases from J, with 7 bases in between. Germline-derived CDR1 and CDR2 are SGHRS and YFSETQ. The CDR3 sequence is CASSLAQGYEQYF. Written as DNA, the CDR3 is TGCGCCAGCAGCTTGGCGCAGGGCTACGAGCAGTACTTC.